The next 2 T cell receptor beta chains were all read from a single sample in a study of cytomegalovirus exposure and HLA in healthy donors. PCR primers comprised 60 Vbeta and 13 Jbeta primers. Clones were sequenced by immunoSEQ multiplex PCR, and TCRdb holds only the in-frame ones, with some missing. The sample consists of around 300,000 clones, under 80% of them appearing once. Sequencing was carried out using PBMCs. The receptors originated from a female donor in good health and CMV-seronegative.

The chain recombines TRBV19 with TRBJ2-1, with D unresolved. Trimming shortened V by 4 bases and J by 4 bases, and 20 bases separated the two germline ends. The CDR3 has 17 amino acids. Germline V CDR1 and CDR2: LNHDA, SQIVND (reference sequence). CDR3: CASSNHPSEREYNEQFF. CDR3 nucleotide sequence: TGTGCCAGTAGTAACCACCCTAGTGAGCGCGAGTACAATGAGCAGTTCTTC.

The chain carries TRBV10-3 and TRBJ1-1; TRBD1 might be the D (5 bases). CDR3 length equals 11 residues. Germline-derived CDR1 and CDR2 are ENHRY and SYGVKD. Trimming left V 1 base short and J 10 bases short, with 7 bases between. CDR3 protein: CAISEWGGAFF. CDR3 DNA: TGTGCCATCAGTGAGTGGGGGGGAGCTTTCTTT.